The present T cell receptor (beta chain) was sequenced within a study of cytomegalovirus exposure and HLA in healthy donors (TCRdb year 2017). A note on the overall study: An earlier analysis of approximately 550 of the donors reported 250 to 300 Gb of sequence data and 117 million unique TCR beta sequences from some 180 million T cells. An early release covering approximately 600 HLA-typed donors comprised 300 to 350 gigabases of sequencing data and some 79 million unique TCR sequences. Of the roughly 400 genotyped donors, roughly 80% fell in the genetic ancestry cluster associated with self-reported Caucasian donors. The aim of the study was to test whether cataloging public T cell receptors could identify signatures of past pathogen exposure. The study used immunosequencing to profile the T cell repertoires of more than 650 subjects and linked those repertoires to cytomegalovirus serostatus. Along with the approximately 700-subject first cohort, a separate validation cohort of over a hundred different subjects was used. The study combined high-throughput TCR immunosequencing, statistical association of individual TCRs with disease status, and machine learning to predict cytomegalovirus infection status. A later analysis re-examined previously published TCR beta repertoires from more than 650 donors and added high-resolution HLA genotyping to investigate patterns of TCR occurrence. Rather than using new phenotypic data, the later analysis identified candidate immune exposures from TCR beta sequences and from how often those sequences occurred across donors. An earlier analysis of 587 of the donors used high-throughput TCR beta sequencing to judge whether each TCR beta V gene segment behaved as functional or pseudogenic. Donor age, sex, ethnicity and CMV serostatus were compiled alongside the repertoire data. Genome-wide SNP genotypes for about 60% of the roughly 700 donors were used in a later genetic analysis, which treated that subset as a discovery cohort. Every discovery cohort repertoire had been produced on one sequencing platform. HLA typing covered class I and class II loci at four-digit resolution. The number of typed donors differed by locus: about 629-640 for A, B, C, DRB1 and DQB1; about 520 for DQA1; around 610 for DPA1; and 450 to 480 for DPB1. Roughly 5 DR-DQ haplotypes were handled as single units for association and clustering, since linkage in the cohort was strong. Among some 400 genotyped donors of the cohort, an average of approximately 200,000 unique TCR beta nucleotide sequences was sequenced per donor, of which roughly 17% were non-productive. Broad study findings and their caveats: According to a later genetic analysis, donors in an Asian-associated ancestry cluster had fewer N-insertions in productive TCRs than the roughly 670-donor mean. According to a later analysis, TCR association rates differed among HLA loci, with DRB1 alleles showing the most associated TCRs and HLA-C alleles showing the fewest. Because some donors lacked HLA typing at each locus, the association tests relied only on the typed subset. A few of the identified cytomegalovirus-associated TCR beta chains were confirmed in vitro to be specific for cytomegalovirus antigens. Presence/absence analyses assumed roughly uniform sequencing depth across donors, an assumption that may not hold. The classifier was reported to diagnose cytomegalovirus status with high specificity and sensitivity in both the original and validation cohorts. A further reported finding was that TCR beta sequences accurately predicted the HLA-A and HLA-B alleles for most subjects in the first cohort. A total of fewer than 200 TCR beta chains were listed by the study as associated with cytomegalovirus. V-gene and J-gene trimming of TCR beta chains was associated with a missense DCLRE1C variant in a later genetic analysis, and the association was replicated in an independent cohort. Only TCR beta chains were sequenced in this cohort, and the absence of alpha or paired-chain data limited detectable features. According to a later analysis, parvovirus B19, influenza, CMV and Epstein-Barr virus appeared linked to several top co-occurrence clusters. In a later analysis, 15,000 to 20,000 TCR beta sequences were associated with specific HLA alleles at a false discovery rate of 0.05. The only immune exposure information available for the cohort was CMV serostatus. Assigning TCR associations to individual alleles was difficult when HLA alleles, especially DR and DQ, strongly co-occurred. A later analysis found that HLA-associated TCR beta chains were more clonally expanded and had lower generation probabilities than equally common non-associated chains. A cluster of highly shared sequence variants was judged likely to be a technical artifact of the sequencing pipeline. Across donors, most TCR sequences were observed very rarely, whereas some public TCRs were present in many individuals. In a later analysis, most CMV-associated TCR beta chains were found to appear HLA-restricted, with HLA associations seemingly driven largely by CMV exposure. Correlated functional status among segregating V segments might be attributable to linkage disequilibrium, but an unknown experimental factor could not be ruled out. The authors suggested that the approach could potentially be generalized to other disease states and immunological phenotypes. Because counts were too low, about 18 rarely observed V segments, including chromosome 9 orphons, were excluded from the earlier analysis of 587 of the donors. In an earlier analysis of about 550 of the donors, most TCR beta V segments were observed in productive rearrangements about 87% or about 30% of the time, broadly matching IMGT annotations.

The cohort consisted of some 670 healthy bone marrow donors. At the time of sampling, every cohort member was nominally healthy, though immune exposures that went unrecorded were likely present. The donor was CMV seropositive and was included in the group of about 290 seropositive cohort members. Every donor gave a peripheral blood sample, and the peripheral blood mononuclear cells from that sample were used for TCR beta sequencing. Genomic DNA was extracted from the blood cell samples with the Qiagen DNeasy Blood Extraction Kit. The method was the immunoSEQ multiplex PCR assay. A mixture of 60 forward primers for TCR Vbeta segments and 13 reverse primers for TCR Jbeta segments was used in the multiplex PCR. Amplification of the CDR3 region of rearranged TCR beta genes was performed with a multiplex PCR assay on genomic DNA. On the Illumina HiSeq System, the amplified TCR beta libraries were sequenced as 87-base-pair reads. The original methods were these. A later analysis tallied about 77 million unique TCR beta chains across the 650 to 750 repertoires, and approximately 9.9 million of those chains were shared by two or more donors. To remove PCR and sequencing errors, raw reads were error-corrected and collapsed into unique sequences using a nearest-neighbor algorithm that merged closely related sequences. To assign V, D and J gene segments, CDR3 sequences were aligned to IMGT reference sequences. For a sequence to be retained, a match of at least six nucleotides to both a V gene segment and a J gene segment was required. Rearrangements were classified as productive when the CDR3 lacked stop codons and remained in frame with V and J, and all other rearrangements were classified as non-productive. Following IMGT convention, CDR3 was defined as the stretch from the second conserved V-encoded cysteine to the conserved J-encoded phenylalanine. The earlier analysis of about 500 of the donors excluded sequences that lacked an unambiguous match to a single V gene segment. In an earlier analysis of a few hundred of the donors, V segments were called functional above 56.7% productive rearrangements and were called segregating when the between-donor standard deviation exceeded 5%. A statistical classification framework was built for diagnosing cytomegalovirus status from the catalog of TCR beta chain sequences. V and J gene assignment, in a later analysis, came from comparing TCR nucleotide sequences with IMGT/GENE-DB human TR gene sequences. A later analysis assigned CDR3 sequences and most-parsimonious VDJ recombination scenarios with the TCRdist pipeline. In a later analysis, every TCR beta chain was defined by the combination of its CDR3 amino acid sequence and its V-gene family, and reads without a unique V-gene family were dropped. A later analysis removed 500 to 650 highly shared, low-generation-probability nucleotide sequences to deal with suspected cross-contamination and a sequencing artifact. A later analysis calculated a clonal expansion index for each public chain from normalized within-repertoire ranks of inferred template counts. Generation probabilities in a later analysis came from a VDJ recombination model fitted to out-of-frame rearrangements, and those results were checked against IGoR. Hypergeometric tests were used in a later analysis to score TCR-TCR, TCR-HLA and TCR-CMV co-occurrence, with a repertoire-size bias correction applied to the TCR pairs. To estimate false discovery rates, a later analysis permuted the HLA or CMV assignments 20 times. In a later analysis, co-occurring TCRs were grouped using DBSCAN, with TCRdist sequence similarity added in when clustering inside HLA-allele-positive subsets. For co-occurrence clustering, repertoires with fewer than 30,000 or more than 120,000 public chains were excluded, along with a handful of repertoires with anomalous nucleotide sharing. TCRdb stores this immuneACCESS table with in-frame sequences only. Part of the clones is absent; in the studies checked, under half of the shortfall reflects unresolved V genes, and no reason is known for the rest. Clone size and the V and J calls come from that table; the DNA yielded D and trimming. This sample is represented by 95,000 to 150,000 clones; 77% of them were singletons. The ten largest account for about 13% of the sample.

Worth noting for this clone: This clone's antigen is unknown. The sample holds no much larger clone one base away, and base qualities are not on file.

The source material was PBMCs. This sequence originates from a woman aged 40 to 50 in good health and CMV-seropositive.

The nucleotides are TGCGCCAGCAGCTTGGTGTTGCGGGAGACCGCAGATACGCAGTATTTT. Its protein is CASSLVLRETADTQYF. The chain employs TRBV5-1 and TRBJ2-3; 7 bases in the junction line up with TRBD2. There are 16 amino acids in the CDR3, from cysteine to phenylalanine inclusive. The retained sequence is limited to the CDR3, 48 bases, with the frame set at the first base. Reading the germline V gene gives CDR1 SGHRS and CDR2 YFSETQ. The V end gives up 0 bases and the J end 4 bases, leaving 8 bases in the junction not matched to a gene.